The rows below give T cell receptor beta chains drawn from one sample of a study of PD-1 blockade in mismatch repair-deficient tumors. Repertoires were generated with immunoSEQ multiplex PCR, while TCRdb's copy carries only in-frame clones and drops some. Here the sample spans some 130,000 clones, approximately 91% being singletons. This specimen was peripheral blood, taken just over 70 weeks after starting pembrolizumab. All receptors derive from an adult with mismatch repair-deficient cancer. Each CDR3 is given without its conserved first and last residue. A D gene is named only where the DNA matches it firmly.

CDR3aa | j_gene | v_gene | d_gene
SVDQGNTEAF | TRBJ1-1 | TRBV29-1 | .
ASSLFGSSYEQY | TRBJ2-7 | TRBV4-1 | .
AIMGGVGANVLT | TRBJ2-6 | TRBV10-3 | TRBD2
ASRTQGAQRSEAF | TRBJ1-1 | TRBV27 | TRBD1
ASSRSTGGNEKLF | TRBJ1-4 | TRBV6-1 | .
ASSQDPQGIFGNTIY | TRBJ1-3 | TRBV4-3 | .
ASSGDVPWEQY | TRBJ2-7 | TRBV2 | .
SVEMGRVFGLF | TRBJ2-1 | TRBV29-1 | .
ASSLTGWGQETQY | TRBJ2-5 | TRBV7-6 | .
ASSPVGLGGEQY | TRBJ2-7 | TRBV4-1 | .
ASSQGDTGELF | TRBJ2-2 | TRBV5-6 | .
ASSATGAGGTEAF | TRBJ1-1 | TRBV5-1 | TRBD1
ASSPNGAIYEQY | TRBJ2-7 | TRBV7-2 | .
ASSVGSGVSYNEQF | TRBJ2-1 | TRBV9 | .
ASPKGQGASSGRYEQY | TRBJ2-7 | TRBV7-9 | TRBD2
SVYRGTITDTQY | TRBJ2-3 | TRBV29-1 | TRBD1
ASNFRAGSSYEQY | TRBJ2-7 | TRBV28 | .
ASSSPHRLQAAETQY | TRBJ2-5 | TRBV5-6 | .
ASSSGESWTGELF | TRBJ2-2 | TRBV13 | .
ASSESGTGDTQY | TRBJ2-3 | TRBV10-2 | TRBD1
ASSPPSTAPYEQY | TRBJ2-7 | TRBV18 | .
ASSAASGSTDTQY | TRBJ2-3 | TRBV19 | TRBD2
ASSYTSGSNYEQY | TRBJ2-7 | TRBV27 | TRBD2
SVDGLYNEQF | TRBJ2-1 | TRBV29-1 | .
ASRSFEGLAKNIQY | TRBJ2-4 | TRBV27 | .
ASSLDSPDTQY | TRBJ2-3 | TRBV27 | .
ASSLSQETQY | TRBJ2-5 | TRBV27 | .
ASSSLTSVRYNEQF | TRBJ2-1 | TRBV7-9 | TRBD2
ASSLGGGGNTDTQY | TRBJ2-3 | TRBV11-3 | .
ASSFGTGETQY | TRBJ2-5 | TRBV27 | TRBD1
ASSTTARGSHEQY | TRBJ2-7 | TRBV7-9 | TRBD1
ASSQQGGDAYEQY | TRBJ2-7 | TRBV11-2 | .
ASSPDINSYNEQF | TRBJ2-1 | TRBV7-7 | .
AIRSQGKGTGELF | TRBJ2-2 | TRBV10-3 | .
ASRTGSEQY | TRBJ2-7 | TRBV6-5 | TRBD1